This T cell receptor (beta chain) comes out of a study of cytomegalovirus exposure and HLA in healthy donors. Study observations and caveats: Analyses of presence/absence relied on an assumption of roughly uniform sequencing depth across donors. Per published reports, the classifier diagnosed cytomegalovirus status with high specificity and sensitivity.

A word on this clone: Its antigen remains unknown.

Primers: 60 Vbeta forward and 13 Jbeta reverse. Authors' analysis steps: Roughly 11 million of the approximately 80 million unique TCR beta chains counted in a later analysis were shared. The assay was immunoSEQ multiplex PCR, and TCRdb's table has in-frame clones only and misses some. Clone size and V and J calls were adopted from that table, with D and trimming inferred from the DNA. Here the sample spans under 200,000 clones, over 70% being singletons. Trimming left V 8 bases short and J 2 bases short, with 19 bases between. Germline V lookup: CDR1 MDHEN, CDR2 SYDVKM. The CDR3 is 15 residues long. The chain employs TRBV28 and TRBJ2-7; perhaps TRBD1 as D (6 bases). The sequenced sample consisted of PBMCs. The sequence was obtained from a female donor in good health and CMV-seronegative. The CDR3 coding sequence is TGTGCCAGCGGCACGTTTGGTCAGGGGCCCTACGAGCAGTACTTC. Its translation is CASGTFGQGPYEQYF.